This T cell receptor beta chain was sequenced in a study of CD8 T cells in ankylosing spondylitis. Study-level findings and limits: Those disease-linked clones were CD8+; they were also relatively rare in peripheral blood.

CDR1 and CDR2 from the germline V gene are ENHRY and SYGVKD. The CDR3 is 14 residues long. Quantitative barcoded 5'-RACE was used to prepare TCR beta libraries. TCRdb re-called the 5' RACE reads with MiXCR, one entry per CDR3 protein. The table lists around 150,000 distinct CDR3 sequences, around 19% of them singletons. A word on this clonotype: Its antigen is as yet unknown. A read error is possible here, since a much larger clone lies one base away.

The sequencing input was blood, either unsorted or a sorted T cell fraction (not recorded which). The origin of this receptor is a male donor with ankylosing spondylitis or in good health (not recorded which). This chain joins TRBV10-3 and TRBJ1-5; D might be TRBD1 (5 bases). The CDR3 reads CTISEGQGQQPQHF. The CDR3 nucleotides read TGTACCATCAGTGAGGGGCAGGGCCAACAGCCCCAGCATTTT.